One and the same sample provided the 18 T cell receptor beta chains below, sequenced in a study of T and B cells in COVID-19 patients. BIOMED2 TRB-A/B primer pools were used in multiplex TRB PCR. From the multiplex PCR reads, TCRdb called clonotypes with MiXCR, one entry per CDR3 protein. This repertoire shows more than 12,000 distinct CDR3 sequences, around 30% found once; its top ten account for roughly 1.2%. From blood, about 240-500 ng of genomic DNA served as TRB template. The sample taken for sequencing was blood. These receptors were obtained from a human donor who had recovered from COVID-19.

The chain couples TRBV12-3 or TRBV12-4 to TRBJ2-7; a weak D match, TRBD2 (6 bases). V lost 5 bases and J lost 0, with 14 bases in between. The CDR3 contains 15 residues. The CDR3 sequence is CASSPGVSISYEQYF. CDR3 bases: TGTGCCAGCAGTCCGGGGGTCTCCATCTCCTACGAGCAGTACTTC.

This clonotype is medium-sized (0.01 to 0.1%) within its sample. The chain links TRBV27 to TRBJ2-7; TRBD1 matches 9 bases. Germline CDR1 reads MNHEY; CDR2 reads SMNVEV (reference sequence). The CDR3 covers 15 residues. The junction had 14 bases not matched to a gene; V was cut back by 8 bases and J by 6 bases. DNA of the CDR3: TGTGCCAGCGGCTCCCGCAAGGACAGGGGTGGCGAGCAGTACTTC. It encodes CASGSRKDRGGEQYF.

Turning to this clonotype: With a much larger clone just one base away, this may be a read error. The chain uses TRBV6-2 or TRBV6-3 and TRBJ2-3; maybe TRBD2 (6 bases). CDR3 length: 15 residues. The V and J ends lost 6 bases and 1 base respectively, with 14 bases between them. The germline V gene encodes CDR1 MNHEY and CDR2 SVGEGT. The CDR3 loop reads CASSWLARGTDTQYF. CDR3 coding DNA: TGTGCCAGCAGCTGGCTAGCGAGGGGCACAGATACGCAGTATTTT.

Relative to its sample, this clonotype is medium-sized. This chain uses TRBV30 with TRBJ1-6; D is unclear. The ends were cut back, 2 bases at V and 10 bases at J, with 15 bases in the middle. Germline-derived CDR1 and CDR2 are GTSNPN and SVGIG (reference sequence). The CDR3 is made up of 14 amino acids. The CDR3 protein is CAWSLGLEKSPLHF. The CDR3 DNA is TGTGCCTGGAGTTTGGGGTTGGAGAAATCACCCCTCCACTTT.

CDR3 protein: CASSLELAGMGETQYF. The CDR3 DNA is TGCGCCAGCAGCTTGGAGTTAGCGGGGATGGGGGAGACCCAGTACTTC. The chain joins TRBV5-1 to TRBJ2-5, with 8 bases that match TRBD2. The CDR3 has 16 residues. Per germline, CDR1 SGHRS and CDR2 YFSETQ. Trimming took 0 bases from V and 5 from J; bases not matched to a gene: 9.

This clonotype was detected only a few times. This chain connects TRBV11-3 to TRBJ2-1, with TRBD2 identical over 7 bases. V was clipped by 5 bases and J by 6 bases; unmatched bases: 13. This CDR3 spans 16 amino acids. Germline V gene data show CDR1 as SGHNT and CDR2 as YENEEA. The CDR3 region has the DNA TGTGCCAGCAGCCCTTCACTAGCGCGACGGTTCAATGAGCAGTTCTTC. It is translated as CASSPSLARRFNEQFF.

The chain has TRBV12-3 or TRBV12-4 and TRBJ2-2; 9 bases match TRBD2. The CDR3 has 17 residues. Losses at the gene ends were 6 bases for V and 3 bases for J; bases not matched to a gene: 11. The CDR3 DNA sequence: TGTGCCAGCAGCTCAACCAGGGTAGCGGGAGACACCGGGGAGCTGTTTTTT. Encoded protein: CASSSTRVAGDTGELFF.

Only a few counts were recorded for this clonotype. The chain couples TRBV12-3 or TRBV12-4 to TRBJ2-4; 8 bases fit TRBD2. Trimming cost V 5 bases and J 7 bases; bases outside gene matches: 7. The CDR3 extends over 14 amino acids. The CDR3 DNA reads as TGTGCCAGCAGTGTCGGGGGGGCCGCGAACATTCAGTACTTC. This sequence encodes CASSVGGAANIQYF.

Here the CDR3 DNA reads TGTGCCAGCAGCCCGGGCGGGAGGGCTGGGGACACCGGGGAGCTGTTTTTT. It codes for CASSPGGRAGDTGELFF. The chain joins TRBV13 to TRBJ2-2; 9 bases align to TRBD2. V was clipped by 5 bases and J by 3 bases; unmatched bases: 10. From germline, CDR1 is PRHDT and CDR2 FYEKMQ (reference sequence). This CDR3 comprises 17 residues.

This clonotype was seen more than once but under ten times. The chain employs TRBV18 and TRBJ2-1; 8 positions match TRBD1. The V gene end was trimmed by 3 bases and the J gene end by 6 bases; junction bases not matched to a gene: 13. Germline V gives CDR1 KGHSH, CDR2 LQKENI. CDR3 length: 17 residues. CDR3 DNA sequence: TGTGCCAGCTCACCCCTAGGACAGGGAGTCGGGCCCAATGAGCAGTTCTTC. It encodes CASSPLGQGVGPNEQFF.

The sample holds a few counts of this clonotype. Here the CDR3 DNA reads TGTGCCAGCAGGAAGGCCGGTATTAGCACAGATACGCAGTATTTT. It yields the protein CASRKAGISTDTQYF. The J gene is TRBJ2-3, the V gene TRBV6-2 or TRBV6-3; D is ambiguous. Between the trimmed V and J ends, which lost 6 bases and 0 bases, there was a span of 13 bases. The length of the CDR3 is 15 residues. Germline loops: CDR1 MNHEY, CDR2 SVGEGT.

This clonotype appeared once. This rearrangement joins TRBV7-2 to TRBJ1-1; D is uncertain. This CDR3 is built from 14 residues. Per germline, CDR1 SGHTA and CDR2 FQGNSA. V dropped 5 bases and J dropped 7 bases, with 17 bases sitting between them. In nucleotides, the CDR3 is TGTGCCAGCAGCCCATACAGCGGACGGGGTGAAGCTTTCTTT. Its protein is CASSPYSGRGEAFF.

This clonotype turned up a few times. The chain recombines TRBV7-2 with TRBJ2-1, with D perhaps matching TRBD2 (5 bases). There are 12 residues in the CDR3. Germline V lookup: CDR1 SGHTA, CDR2 FQGNSA. Between the trimmed V and J ends, which lost 5 bases and 10 bases, there was a span of 12 bases. The CDR3 DNA reads TGTGCCAGCAGCCGACGGACGGGAGAGCAGTTCTTC. Its protein is CASSRRTGEQFF.

This chain joins TRBV27 and TRBJ2-3; 10 nucleotides align to TRBD2. Germline V CDR1 and CDR2: MNHEY, SMNVEV (reference sequence). The CDR3 spans 16 residues. V trimming: 11 bases; J trimming: 1 base; junction bases outside the gene matches: 12. The CDR3 spells CAGEPAGGRGTDTQYF. The CDR3 DNA sequence: TGTGCCGGCGAACCAGCGGGGGGGCGGGGCACAGATACGCAGTATTTT.

The chain combines TRBV5-5 with TRBJ2-3, with a tentative D call TRBD1 (6 bases). Germline loops: CDR1 SGHKS, CDR2 YYEKEE (reference sequence). The CDR3 is made up of 14 amino acids. The V end was cut by 5 bases, the J end by 2 bases, with 12 bases between. This chain's CDR3 is CASRIQGPTDTQYF. In nucleotides, the CDR3 is TGTGCCAGCAGGATACAGGGCCCCACAGATACGCAGTATTTT.

The rearrangement uses TRBV12-3 or TRBV12-4 and TRBJ2-1; D call uncertain. Between the trimmed V and J ends, which lost 8 bases and 1 base, there was a span of 15 bases. The CDR3 is 15 amino acids. The CDR3 DNA sequence: TGTGCCAGCCGAGGTGGGTTCGGGTCCTACAATGAGCAGTTCTTC. Translation gives CASRGGFGSYNEQFF.

This clonotype was recorded a few times. This chain uses TRBV30 with TRBJ1-2; D might be TRBD1 (5 bases). There are 13 residues in the CDR3. CDR1 is GTSNPN and CDR2 is SVGIG in the germline V gene (reference sequence). V dropped 3 bases and J dropped 4 bases, with 12 bases sitting between them. The CDR3 coding sequence is TGTGCCTGGAGGGATGCAGGGTCCTATGGCTACACCTTC. It is translated as CAWRDAGSYGYTF.

This clonotype is deemed medium-sized. The chain recombines TRBV11-3 with TRBJ2-1; D is unclear. The CDR3 length is 19 residues. V was trimmed by 5 bases and J by 4 bases, leaving 27 bases between them. CDR1 is SGHNT, CDR2 YENEEA, per germline. This CDR3 is CASSPRLPDLRSSYNEQFF. The DNA for the CDR3 is TGTGCCAGCAGCCCCCGACTGCCTGACTTGCGGTCTTCATACAATGAGCAGTTCTTC.